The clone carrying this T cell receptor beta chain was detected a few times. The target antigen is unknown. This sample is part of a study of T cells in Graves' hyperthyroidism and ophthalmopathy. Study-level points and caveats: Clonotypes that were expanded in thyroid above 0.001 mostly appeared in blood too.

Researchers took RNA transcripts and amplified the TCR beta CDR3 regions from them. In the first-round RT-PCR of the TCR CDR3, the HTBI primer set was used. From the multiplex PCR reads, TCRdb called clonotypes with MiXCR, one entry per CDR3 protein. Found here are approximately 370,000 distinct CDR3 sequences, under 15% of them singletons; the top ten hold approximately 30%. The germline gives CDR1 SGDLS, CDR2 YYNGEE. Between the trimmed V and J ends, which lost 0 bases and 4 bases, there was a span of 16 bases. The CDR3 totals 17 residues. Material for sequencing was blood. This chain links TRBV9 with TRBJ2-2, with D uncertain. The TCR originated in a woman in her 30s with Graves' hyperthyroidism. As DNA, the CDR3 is TGTGCCAGCAGCGTAGCTACCACCGACCACGGCACCGGGGAGCTGTTTTTT. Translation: CASSVATTDHGTGELFF. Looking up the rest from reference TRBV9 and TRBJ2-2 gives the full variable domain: DSGVTQTPKHLITATGQRVTLRCSPRSGDLSVYWYQQSLDQGLQFLIQYYNGEERAKGNILERFSAQQFPDLHSELNLSSLELGDSALYFCASSVATTDHGTGELFFGEGSRLTVL.